The 8 T cell receptor beta chains below all came from one sample that was sequenced in a study of CD4 and CD8 cells across lung adenocarcinoma regions. TCRdb fed the PCR reads into MiXCR, producing one record per CDR3 protein. Found here are about 11,000 distinct CDR3 sequences, approximately 50% of them singletons; the top ten hold around 89%. Sequencing input: CD8+ T cells from the margin of a lung tumor. These receptors were taken from a male donor with lung adenocarcinoma. The CD4 and CD8 labels of this study may be unreliable.

This clonotype is labeled large (0.1 to 1%). Written as DNA, the CDR3 is TGTGCCAGCAGTTACAGGGGCGGGGAGCTGTTTTTT. This translates into CASSYRGGELFF. V usage is TRBV6-5 and J usage is TRBJ2-2, with D perhaps TRBD1 (5 bases). The V gene's germline CDR1 is MNHEY and CDR2 SVGAGI. The CDR3 has 12 amino acids. V was cut by 2 bases and J by 7 bases, with 5 bases left in between.

This sequence joins TRBV6-1 and TRBJ2-3; 9 bases map to TRBD1. This CDR3 spans 15 amino acids. V dropped 6 bases and J dropped 10; count of bases not matched to a gene: 14. Germline CDR1 MNHNS, CDR2 SASEGT. The CDR3 DNA sequence: TGTGCCAGCAGCGGACAGCCGGATAGGACAGGGGCGCAGTATTTT. This sequence encodes CASSGQPDRTGAQYF.

The V and J genes are TRBV12-3 or TRBV12-4 and TRBJ2-3, with D possibly being TRBD2 (6 bases). V was trimmed by 3 bases and J by 0 bases, leaving 10 bases between them. This CDR3 is built from 15 residues. The CDR3 loop is CASSLGGPSTDTQYF. CDR3 in DNA: TGTGCCAGCAGTTTGGGGGGTCCTAGCACAGATACGCAGTATTTT.

Relative to its sample, this clonotype is large. This sequence joins TRBV6-1 and TRBJ2-1; tentatively, D is TRBD2 (5 bases). Germline V gene sequence: CDR1 MNHNS, CDR2 SASEGT. The CDR3 has 12 residues. Trimming stripped 7 bases from V and 6 bases from J, with 10 bases between. CDR3 region: CASTEGFNEQFF. The CDR3 DNA is TGTGCCAGCACTGAGGGATTCAATGAGCAGTTCTTC.

The chain uses TRBV6-1 and TRBJ1-6; no firm D call. Germline values: CDR1 MNHNS, CDR2 SASEGT. The CDR3 length is 16 residues. V lost 7 bases and J lost 0, with 13 bases in between. DNA for the CDR3: TGTGCCAGCACCCCGGGGATAAGCTCCTATAATTCACCCCTCCACTTT. This sequence encodes CASTPGISSYNSPLHF.

In DNA, the CDR3 is TGTGCCAGCAGTGAAGCGGGGACAGGGGTTGGAAATACGCAGTATTTT. Encoded protein: CASSEAGTGVGNTQYF. The chain uses TRBV6-1 and TRBJ2-3; 10 nucleotides line up with TRBD1. J lost 7 bases, V lost 0 bases, and 7 bases had no gene match. In germline, CDR1 is MNHNS, CDR2 SASEGT. The CDR3 contains 16 residues.

The V gene is TRBV20-1, the J gene TRBJ2-3; no firm D call. The length of the CDR3 is 15 residues. Trimming took 3 bases from V and 8 from J, leaving 21 bases between them. Germline V gives CDR1 DFQATT, CDR2 SNEGSKA (reference sequence). CDR3 in amino acids: CSASPMLGLASTQYF. CDR3 coding DNA: TGCAGTGCTAGTCCTATGCTGGGTCTCGCAAGTACGCAGTATTTT.

The genes are TRBV6-1 and TRBJ2-1; 8 nucleotides agree with TRBD2. The last part of the DNA fits TRBJ2-5 better; the J call may be wrong. The length of the CDR3 is 19 residues. The V gene's germline CDR1 is MNHNS and CDR2 SASEGT. CDR3 nucleotide sequence: TGTGCCAGCAGTCGAAGTGCAAACCCGGGACTAGGAGTTCAAGAGACCCAGTACTTC. Protein: CASSRSANPGLGVQETQYF.